The sequence of this TCR beta chain was determined in a study of Graves' ophthalmopathy and Graves' hyperthyroidism. Study-wide background: There was a collection of peripheral blood at initial diagnosis, before any treatment.

This clonotype was recorded at least ten times. Its specificity is unknown. Amplification of TCR beta CDR3 regions used RNA transcripts. RT-PCR in the first round used HTBI primers; a second-round multiplex PCR followed. TCRdb independently ran MiXCR on the multiplex PCR reads; one entry per CDR3 protein. The sample yields about 370,000 distinct CDR3 sequences, about a sixth seen once. Trimming pared 6 bases from V and 7 bases from J, leaving 16 bases between. Germline CDR1 is DFQATT and CDR2 is SNEGSKA (reference sequence). The CDR3 spans 12 residues. Diagnosis relied on clinical symptoms, serum thyroxine, TRAb, thyroid ultrasound and orbital computed tomography. PBMCs had their origin in fresh peripheral blood (over 8.5 ml). Study conclusions and caveats: A model of 13 signatures distinguished ophthalmopathy from stable hyperthyroidism at around 91% sensitivity and nearly 83% specificity.

This clonotype was sampled from an adult woman with stable Graves' hyperthyroidism. This chain uses TRBV20-1 with TRBJ2-7; D is unclear. Sequencing used peripheral blood. CDR3 coding DNA: TGCAGTGCCCCTGGGTCAGAGCTGGAGCAGTACTTC. Translated, it gives CSAPGSELEQYF.